One sample yielded the 25 T cell receptor beta chains listed below, sequenced in a study of OX40 agonist ivuxolimab in advanced cancers. The method behind the library was the immunoSEQ multiplex PCR assay. What TCRdb holds here is the immuneACCESS table cut down to in-frame rearrangements. Part of the clones is not present; checked against another copy, under half of the missing clones reflect an unresolved V gene, and the others are unexplained. This sample gives about 24,000 clones in total; around 83% of them show up just once. The ten biggest clones cover approximately 26% of the sample. The sample here was CD4+ or CD8+ T cells sorted from blood, taken in a trial of the OX40 agonist ivuxolimab. The receptors shown here come from an adult with an advanced solid tumor such as melanoma, head and neck, liver or kidney cancer.

The V call is TRBV28, the J call TRBJ2-7; D possibly corresponds to TRBD1 (6 bases). This CDR3 region has 15 residues. V lost 1 base and J lost 2, with 12 bases in between. Per the germline V gene, CDR1 is MDHEN and CDR2 is SYDVKM. The CDR3 sequence: CASSLFPDRAYEQYF. CDR3 sequence (DNA): TGTGCCAGCAGTTTATTCCCGGACAGAGCCTACGAGCAGTACTTC. Drawing the rest from reference TRBV28 and TRBJ2-7, the complete variable domain is DVKVTQSSRYLVKRTGEKVFLECVQDMDHENMFWYRQDPGLGLRLIYFSYDVKMKEKGDIPEGYSVSREKKERFSLILESASTNQTSMYLCASSLFPDRAYEQYFGPGTRLTVT.

This clone was recorded only once. The genes are TRBV2 and TRBJ1-5; weak D call: TRBD1 (5 bases). Germline CDR1 is SNHLY and CDR2 is FYNNEI. There are 14 residues in the CDR3. V was shortened by 2 bases and J by 1 base, with 6 bases between the two germline ends. The CDR3 DNA reads TGTGCCAGCAGTGAACCAGGGAGCAATCAGCCCCAGCATTTT. Its translation: CASSEPGSNQPQHF.

The gene calls are TRBV27 and TRBJ2-1; no clear D. Deletions cut 1 base from V and 5 bases from J, with 15 bases between. Germline loops: CDR1 MNHEY, CDR2 SMNVEV (reference sequence). This CDR3 comprises 16 residues. CDR3 residues: CASSLWPGLSNNEQFF. The CDR3 DNA is TGTGCCAGCAGTTTATGGCCGGGCCTCAGTAACAATGAGCAGTTCTTC.

There are a few counts of this clone. V gene TRBV27 combines with J gene TRBJ1-2; 11 bases are a match to TRBD1. The V and J ends lost 10 bases and 2 bases, in that order; junction bases with no gene match: 3. The CDR3 length is 13 residues. Germline V lookup: CDR1 MNHEY, CDR2 SMNVEV (reference sequence). The CDR3 DNA follows: TGTGCCACCTGGGACAGGGGGAACTATGGCTACACCTTC. Residues: CATWDRGNYGYTF.

The chain is built from TRBV19 and TRBJ1-3; D ambiguous. The CDR3 runs to 17 residues. From germline, CDR1 is LNHDA and CDR2 SQIVND (reference sequence). Trimming took off 2 bases at V and 0 bases at J, with 14 bases between the two ends. The CDR3 DNA sequence: TGTGCCAGTAGTATACGACGTGACGTAAGCTCTGGAAACACCATATATTTT. Translating gives CASSIRRDVSSGNTIYF.

The J gene is TRBJ2-1, the V gene TRBV5-6; 9 bases are shared with TRBD2. The ends lost 3 bases at V and 5 bases at J; junction bases unmatched: 9. The CDR3 is made up of 16 amino acids. The V gene's germline CDR1 is SGHDT and CDR2 YYEEEE. CDR3 DNA: TGTGCCAGCAGCTCTAGGACTAGCGCACTGCACAATGAGCAGTTCTTC. Its protein is CASSSRTSALHNEQFF.

The table lists this clone with a few counts. The genes are TRBV6-4 and TRBJ1-6, with a tentative D call TRBD1 (5 bases). V lost 3 bases and J 10 bases, leaving 10 bases between the germline ends. The V gene's germline CDR1 is MRHNA and CDR2 SNTAGT. CDR3 length equals 13 residues. DNA of the CDR3: TGTGCCAGCAGTGATCTAGGGGAGTCACCCCTCCACTTT. It encodes CASSDLGESPLHF.

The chain combines TRBV2 with TRBJ2-7, with D possibly matching TRBD1 (6 bases). This CDR3 is built from 14 residues. Germline assignment: CDR1 SNHLY and CDR2 FYNNEI. Trimming took off 6 bases at V and 2 bases at J, with 14 bases between the two ends. CDR3 loop: CASSPRTATYEQYF. The CDR3 DNA reads as TGTGCCAGCAGCCCCCGGACAGCAACCTACGAGCAGTACTTC.

The chain has TRBV6-5 and TRBJ2-5, with 7 bases matching TRBD1. The V gene's germline CDR1 is MNHEY and CDR2 SVGAGI. The CDR3 has 15 amino acids. V dropped 6 bases and J dropped 3; count of bases not matched to a gene: 10. The CDR3 DNA reads TGTGCCAGCAGAGATAGACAGGGAAAGGAAGAGACCCAGTACTTC. Protein product: CASRDRQGKEETQYF.

The chain employs TRBV9 and TRBJ2-1; D gene ambiguous. V was pared by 4 bases and J by 2 bases, with 13 bases between. This CDR3 is built from 15 residues. The germline V gene encodes CDR1 SGDLS and CDR2 YYNGEE. DNA for the CDR3: TGTGCCAGCAGCCCGGTGGGCGGCCCCTACAATGAGCAGTTCTTC. The encoded protein is CASSPVGGPYNEQFF.

This chain uses TRBV7-9 with TRBJ2-7; 7 nucleotides match TRBD1. Trimming took 2 bases from V and 4 from J; bases not matched to a gene: 5. The CDR3 spans 14 residues. Germline V gene sequence: CDR1 SEHNR, CDR2 FQNEAQ (reference sequence). The CDR3 reads CASSLPDRAYEQYF. The CDR3 DNA reads TGTGCCAGCAGCTTACCTGACAGGGCTTACGAGCAGTACTTC. Using reference TRBV7-9 and TRBJ2-7 for the parts outside the CDR3, the full variable domain is DTGVSQNPRHKITKRGQNVTFRCDPISEHNRLYWYRQTLGQGPEFLTYFQNEAQLEKSRLLSDRFSAERPKGSFSTLEIQRTEQGDSAMYLCASSLPDRAYEQYFGPGTRLTVT.

This chain links TRBV5-4 with TRBJ1-1; D is undetermined. The CDR3 is 12 amino acids. V was trimmed by 4 bases and J by 7 bases, leaving 11 bases between them. Looked up from germline, CDR1 is SGHNT and CDR2 is YYREEE (reference sequence). The CDR3 DNA follows: TGTGCCAGCAGCCGTCCGCCGGATGAAGCTTTCTTT. Protein sequence: CASSRPPDEAFF.

This clone was observed a single time. V usage is TRBV6-1 and J usage is TRBJ1-1; a weak D match, TRBD1 (5 bases). The CDR3 runs 14 residues. Germline CDR1 reads MNHNS; CDR2 reads SASEGT. V shed 11 bases and J shed 5 bases, with 21 bases lying between them. CDR3 in amino acids: CAGEGQGSGTEAFF. The CDR3 DNA reads as TGTGCCGGGGAGGGGCAGGGAAGTGGGACTGAAGCTTTCTTT.

J is TRBJ1-1 and V is TRBV30, with TRBD1 matching over 10 bases. V was pared by 8 bases and J by 3 bases, with 6 bases of the junction left unmatched. The CDR3 length is 13 residues. Germline CDR1 GTSNPN, CDR2 SVGIG (reference sequence). CDR3 in amino acids: CAVRTGGYTEAFF. CDR3 sequence (DNA): TGTGCCGTCCGGACAGGGGGGTACACTGAAGCTTTCTTT. Full variable domain (rest looked up from reference TRBV30 and TRBJ1-1): SQTIHQWPATLVQPVGSPLSLECTVEGTSNPNLYWYRQAAGRGLQLLFYSVGIGQISSEVPQNLSASRPQDRQFILSSKKLLLSDSGFYLCAVRTGGYTEAFFGQGTRLTVV.

The rearrangement uses TRBV27 and TRBJ2-7; D may be TRBD1 (6 bases). Germline V CDR1 and CDR2: MNHEY, SMNVEV (reference sequence). The CDR3 loop spans 14 amino acids. V was trimmed by 4 bases and J by 7 bases, leaving 17 bases between them. CDR3 DNA sequence: TGTGCCAGCAGTTCGGACAGACTATTCAGTGAGCAGTACTTC. Encoded protein: CASSSDRLFSEQYF.

V usage is TRBV29-1 and J usage is TRBJ2-7, with D unclear. The V and J ends lost 4 bases and 0 bases respectively, with 10 bases between them. Germline values: CDR1 SQVTM, CDR2 ANQGSEA. The CDR3 length is 13 residues. Written as DNA, the CDR3 is TGCAGCGTTGTATGGTTAAGCTCCTACGAGCAGTACTTC. Protein sequence: CSVVWLSSYEQYF.

The chain has TRBV6-1 and TRBJ1-5; the match to TRBD1 covers 7 bases. With 0 bases clipped from V and 4 bases from J, the junction kept 6 bases outside the gene matches. The germline CDR1 and CDR2 sequences are MNHNS and SASEGT. The CDR3 is 16 amino acids. The CDR3 DNA reads TGTGCCAGCAGTGAAGCGACAGGGATAGGAAATCAGCCCCAGCATTTT. It yields the protein CASSEATGIGNQPQHF.

This chain uses TRBV6-5 with TRBJ2-2; the D call may be TRBD1 or TRBD2 (5 bases each). From germline, CDR1 is MNHEY and CDR2 SVGAGI. This CDR3 is built from 14 residues. V lost 0 bases to trimming and J lost 5 bases, with 7 bases between them. The CDR3 coding sequence is TGTGCCAGCAGTTACTCGGGGGAGACCGGGGAGCTGTTTTTT. It translates to CASSYSGETGELFF.

The chain employs TRBV5-6 and TRBJ2-3; D call uncertain. Germline CDR1 reads SGHDT; CDR2 reads YYEEEE. V lost 10 bases and J 2 bases, leaving 14 bases between the germline ends. This CDR3 is built from 13 residues. CDR3 coding DNA: TGTGCCGCTAGTGAGACAATCACAGATACGCAGTATTTT. Translated, it gives CAASETITDTQYF.

V and J are TRBV9 and TRBJ2-7; D gene unclear. Germline loops: CDR1 SGDLS, CDR2 YYNGEE. The CDR3 has 12 residues. V lost 3 bases and J lost 4, with 8 bases in between. Here the CDR3 reads CASSADGYEQYF. CDR3 in DNA: TGTGCCAGCAGCGCCGACGGTTACGAGCAGTACTTC.

The gene calls are TRBV27 and TRBJ2-5; a possible D gene is TRBD2 (6 bases). CDR3 length equals 14 residues. With 2 bases removed from V and 2 bases from J, the gap between germline ends came to 9 bases. Germline CDR1 is MNHEY and CDR2 is SMNVEV (reference sequence). The CDR3 DNA follows: TGTGCCAGCAGTTTACTGGGGGGTCAAGAGACCCAGTACTTC. This sequence encodes CASSLLGGQETQYF.

J is TRBJ1-3 and V is TRBV28; the D gene is possibly TRBD1 (6 bases). Trimming left V 1 base short and J 4 bases short, with 11 bases between. Germline CDR1 is MDHEN and CDR2 is SYDVKM. The CDR3 consists of 15 residues. In DNA form, the CDR3 reads TGTGCCAGCAGTTTATATTCAGGGGTCGGAAACACCATATATTTT. Its protein is CASSLYSGVGNTIYF. Variable domain in full (rest from reference TRBV28 and TRBJ1-3): DVKVTQSSRYLVKRTGEKVFLECVQDMDHENMFWYRQDPGLGLRLIYFSYDVKMKEKGDIPEGYSVSREKKERFSLILESASTNQTSMYLCASSLYSGVGNTIYFGEGSWLTVV.

This clone came up a few times. The V gene is TRBV6-1, the J gene TRBJ2-2, with 9 bases matching TRBD2. J gave up 5 bases and V 10 bases, and 8 bases lay outside the gene matches. The CDR3 consists of 14 residues. Germline values: CDR1 MNHNS, CDR2 SASEGT. In DNA form, the CDR3 reads TGTGCCACCAGACTAGCGGAGCATACCGGGGAGCTGTTTTTT. This codes for CATRLAEHTGELFF.

This chain joins TRBV6-4 and TRBJ1-2, with 9 bases that match TRBD1. This CDR3 has 14 amino acids. V dropped 4 bases and J dropped 7; count of bases not matched to a gene: 7. The germline V gene encodes CDR1 MRHNA and CDR2 SNTAGT. The CDR3 nucleotides read TGTGCCAGCAGTGTCGGGACAGGGTCAGGTGGCTACACCTTC. It codes for CASSVGTGSGGYTF.

As for this clone: Within the sample, other DNA sequences also encode this same CDR3. V gene TRBV7-9 combines with J gene TRBJ2-3; D is ambiguous. With 3 bases removed from V and 0 bases from J, the gap between germline ends came to 7 bases. The CDR3 totals 14 residues. Germline CDR1 is SEHNR and CDR2 is FQNEAQ (reference sequence). The DNA of the CDR3 is TGTGCCAGCAGCTTGGCAACTAGCACAGATACGCAGTATTTT. Its translation is CASSLATSTDTQYF.